One and the same sample provided the 31 T cell receptor beta chains below, sequenced in a study of patients and donors after allogeneic stem cell transplantation. TCRdb processed the RT-PCR reads anew with MiXCR; each CDR3 protein has one entry. The data show about 400,000 distinct CDR3 sequences, 16% seen once. Input material: blood, either unsorted or a sorted T cell fraction (not recorded which). The receptors originated from a human donor who was either an allogeneic HSCT recipient or a stem cell or donor lymphocyte infusion donor (not recorded which). It is not recorded whose cells these are; they may come from a transplant donor.

The J gene is TRBJ2-1, the V gene TRBV20-1; 7 bases agree with TRBD2. CDR3 length: 16 amino acids. From germline, CDR1 is DFQATT and CDR2 SNEGSKA (reference sequence). Trimming at V came to 6 bases and at J to 0 bases, leaving 11 bases not matched to a gene. The CDR3 DNA follows: TGCAGTGCACCTACTATACTAGCGAGCTCCTACAATGAGCAGTTCTTC. It is translated as CSAPTILASSYNEQFF.

This clonotype was seen a few times. The chain employs TRBV20-1 and TRBJ1-1; D not certain. The CDR3 runs to 13 residues. Per the germline V gene, CDR1 is DFQATT and CDR2 is SNEGSKA (reference sequence). V shed 6 bases and J shed 5 bases, with 16 bases lying between them. CDR3 protein: CSAPGAGITEAFF. In DNA, the CDR3 is TGCAGTGCCCCCGGAGCCGGTATTACTGAAGCTTTCTTT.

This clonotype was seen repeatedly, ten times or more. The chain employs TRBV20-1 and TRBJ2-7; D gene uncertain. The CDR3 runs 13 residues. Trimming pared 5 bases from V and 3 bases from J, leaving 14 bases between. CDR1 is DFQATT, CDR2 SNEGSKA, per germline (reference sequence). In nucleotides, the CDR3 is TGCAGTGCTGCCCCTGGGGTGGACTACGAGCAGTACTTC. It yields the protein CSAAPGVDYEQYF.

This clonotype was detected many times. This sequence joins TRBV9 and TRBJ2-1; 7 bases match TRBD1. The CDR3 has 16 residues. Looked up from germline, CDR1 is SGDLS and CDR2 is YYNGEE. V lost 4 bases to trimming and J lost 5 bases; unmatched junction nucleotides: 12. The CDR3: CASSPALWDSDNEQFF. The CDR3 DNA reads as TGTGCCAGCAGCCCTGCTTTGTGGGACAGTGACAATGAGCAGTTCTTC.

This clonotype was seen a few times. In nucleotides, the CDR3 is TGTGCCAGTAGTACCCGGACAGACACTGAAGCTTTCTTT. Translating it yields CASSTRTDTEAFF. This chain joins TRBV19 and TRBJ1-1; D is possibly TRBD1 (6 bases). Trimming pared 4 bases from V and 3 bases from J, leaving 9 bases between. The CDR3 extends over 13 amino acids. CDR1 is LNHDA, CDR2 SQIVND, per germline (reference sequence).

Only a few counts were recorded for this clonotype. CDR3 sequence (DNA): TGTGCCAGCAGCTTACTCCAGGCGTCCGGGGAGCTGTTTTTT. It yields the protein CASSLLQASGELFF. V is TRBV7-8 and J is TRBJ2-2, with unresolved D. Per germline, CDR1 SGHVS and CDR2 FQNEAQ. The CDR3 is 14 amino acids. Between the trimmed V and J ends, which lost 2 bases and 6 bases, there was a span of 10 bases.

This clonotype has a handful of counts. The chain uses TRBV7-2 and TRBJ2-3, with D unresolved. The CDR3 contains 15 residues. V was cut by 5 bases and J by 0 bases, with 12 bases left in between. Germline V gene lookup returns CDR1 SGHTA and CDR2 FQGNSA. The CDR3 region is CASSPRRISTDTQYF. As DNA, the CDR3 is TGTGCCAGCAGCCCCCGTAGGATTAGCACAGATACGCAGTATTTT.

This clonotype showed up just a few times. V gene TRBV10-3 combines with J gene TRBJ2-7; TRBD1 matches 8 bases. The V gene's germline CDR1 is ENHRY and CDR2 SYGVKD. This CDR3 has 14 residues. V dropped 7 bases and J dropped 6; count of bases not matched to a gene: 11. CDR3 loop: CAITSGQGFSEQYF. The CDR3 nucleotides are TGTGCCATCACGTCCGGACAGGGTTTCTCCGAGCAGTACTTC.

The V gene is TRBV29-1, the J gene TRBJ2-3; D tentatively fits TRBD1 or TRBD2 (5 bases each). V lost 3 bases and J 4 bases, leaving 11 bases between the germline ends. The germline CDR1 and CDR2 sequences are SQVTM and ANQGSEA. The CDR3 length is 13 residues. DNA for the CDR3: TGCAGCGTTGAGTACGGGACCCCAGATACGCAGTATTTT. Encoded protein: CSVEYGTPDTQYF.

A few counts support this clonotype. The chain carries TRBV20-1 and TRBJ2-3; no reliable D call. Trimming cost V 1 base and J 8 bases, with 13 bases left between them. In germline, CDR1 is DFQATT, CDR2 SNEGSKA (reference sequence). This CDR3 is built from 13 residues. CDR3 in amino acids: CSARVLVVGTQYF. Written as DNA, the CDR3 is TGCAGTGCTAGAGTCCTCGTGGTGGGTACGCAGTATTTT.

This clonotype came up a few times. This chain links TRBV25-1 with TRBJ2-3; D not resolved. V was trimmed by 2 bases and J by 2 bases, leaving 8 bases between them. The CDR3 totals 14 residues. CDR1 MGHDK and CDR2 SYGVNS come from the germline V gene. The CDR3 spells CASSEGYPTDTQYF. The DNA of the CDR3 is TGTGCCAGCAGTGAAGGTTACCCCACAGATACGCAGTATTTT.

This chain uses TRBV7-3 with TRBJ2-3; TRBD2 agrees at 11 bases. This CDR3 region has 15 residues. Per germline, CDR1 SGHTA and CDR2 FQGTGA. J lost 6 bases, V lost 5 bases, and 7 bases had no gene match. The CDR3 loop is CASSPLAGDVDTQYF. The CDR3 DNA reads TGTGCCAGCAGCCCACTAGCGGGGGACGTGGATACGCAGTATTTT.

The V call is TRBV12-3 or TRBV12-4, the J call TRBJ1-3; D call uncertain. This CDR3 has 10 amino acids. Trimming pared 3 bases from V and 8 bases from J, leaving 2 bases between. The CDR3 DNA reads as TGTGCCAGCAGTTTGGACACCATATATTTT. Its translation is CASSLDTIYF.

This clonotype was seen a few times. The V call is TRBV20-1, the J call TRBJ2-1, with TRBD2 identical over 8 bases. Per the germline V gene, CDR1 is DFQATT and CDR2 is SNEGSKA (reference sequence). V gave up 6 bases and J gave up 4 bases; unmatched junction bases: 14. This CDR3 is 16 amino acids long. CDR3 amino acids: CSAPRLGTRPYNEQFF. The CDR3 DNA reads TGCAGTGCGCCCCGGTTGGGGACTAGGCCTTACAATGAGCAGTTCTTC.

CDR3 residues: CAWSPGQVNSPLHF. The CDR3 DNA reads as TGTGCCTGGAGCCCGGGACAAGTCAATTCACCCCTCCACTTT. V usage is TRBV30 and J usage is TRBJ1-6, with TRBD1 as a possible D gene (6 bases). The CDR3 has 14 amino acids. Germline CDR1 and CDR2: GTSNPN and SVGIG (reference sequence). Trimming took 3 bases from V and 7 from J, leaving 13 bases between them.

V usage is TRBV11-2 and J usage is TRBJ2-5, with a weak D call TRBD1 (5 bases). The length of the CDR3 is 16 residues. Germline loops: CDR1 SGHAT, CDR2 FQNNGV. Trimming left V 5 bases short and J 0 bases short, with 16 bases between. This CDR3 is CASSGTGTWYQETQYF. CDR3 coding DNA: TGTGCCAGCAGCGGAACAGGAACCTGGTACCAAGAGACCCAGTACTTC.

The chain couples TRBV20-1 to TRBJ1-1; no reliable D call. This CDR3 region has 11 residues. V shed 6 bases and J shed 1 base, with 6 bases lying between them. Germline values: CDR1 DFQATT, CDR2 SNEGSKA (reference sequence). Here the CDR3 DNA reads TGCAGTGCATTCCGGAACACTGAAGCTTTCTTT. This translates into CSAFRNTEAFF.

This clonotype has only one observation. V gene TRBV2 combines with J gene TRBJ2-3; tentatively, D is TRBD1 (6 bases). The CDR3 is 13 residues long. CDR1 and CDR2 (germline): SNHLY, FYNNEI. V lost 6 bases to trimming and J lost 3 bases, with 10 bases between them. The DNA for the CDR3 is TGTGCCAGCAGGGCAGGGGTGACAGATACGCAGTATTTT. Encoded protein: CASRAGVTDTQYF. Drawing the rest from reference TRBV2 and TRBJ2-3, the complete variable domain is EPEVTQTPSHQVTQMGQEVILRCVPISNHLYFYWYRQILGQKVEFLVSFYNNEISEKSEIFDDQFSVERPDGSNFTLKIRSTKLEDSAMYFCASRAGVTDTQYFGPGTRLTVL.

This clonotype was recorded many times. This chain links TRBV7-8 with TRBJ1-6, with no clear D. Germline V lookup: CDR1 SGHVS, CDR2 FQNEAQ. V was clipped by 1 base and J by 10 bases, with 14 bases between them. The CDR3 runs to 15 residues. The CDR3 here is CASSLGVVGNSPLHF. The CDR3 region has the DNA TGTGCCAGCAGCTTAGGGGTAGTGGGGAACTCACCCCTCCACTTT.

The V and J genes are TRBV7-2 and TRBJ2-7, with a possible D match to TRBD2 (5 bases). V was shortened by 1 base and J by 0 bases, with 7 bases between the two germline ends. Germline V gene sequence: CDR1 SGHTA, CDR2 FQGNSA. The length of the CDR3 is 14 residues. CDR3 DNA: TGTGCCAGCAGCTTAGTACGGGGCTCCTACGAGCAGTACTTC. Its translation: CASSLVRGSYEQYF.

The chain has TRBV5-1 and TRBJ2-3, with TRBD2 matching 13 bases. After removal of 4 bases from V and 2 bases from J, the junction contained 7 bases not matched to a gene. Germline V gene data show CDR1 as SGHRS and CDR2 as YFSETQ. The CDR3 length is 17 residues. The CDR3 nucleotides are TGCGCCAGCAGCGGAGGACTAGCGGGGGCTATCACAGATACGCAGTATTTT. The encoded protein is CASSGGLAGAITDTQYF.

A few counts support this clonotype. The rearrangement joins TRBV7-9 to TRBJ1-2; D remains ambiguous. CDR1 is SEHNR and CDR2 is FQNEAQ in the germline V gene (reference sequence). The CDR3 is 14 amino acids. V shed 1 base and J shed 7 bases, with 13 bases lying between them. Here the CDR3 reads CASSLEGRRVGYTF. The CDR3 DNA is TGTGCCAGCAGCTTAGAGGGTAGAAGGGTTGGCTACACCTTC.

The rearrangement uses TRBV21-1 and TRBJ1-1. TRBV21-1 is listed as a pseudogene. This CDR3 has 10 residues. This CDR3 is CARRNTEAFF. CDR3 nucleotides: TGTGCCAGAAGGAACACTGAAGCTTTCTTT.

This clonotype was seen more than once but under ten times. The rearrangement links TRBV7-6 to TRBJ1-3; maybe TRBD1 (6 bases). Germline V gives CDR1 SGHVS, CDR2 FNYEAQ. The CDR3 runs 15 residues. With 5 bases removed from V and 2 bases from J, the gap between germline ends came to 13 bases. In DNA form, the CDR3 reads TGTGCCAGCAGCCGTAATCAGGGGCCTGGAAACACCATATATTTT. Its translation is CASSRNQGPGNTIYF.

The sample holds a few counts of this clonotype. The chain combines TRBV3-1 with TRBJ2-5; 9 nucleotides agree with TRBD2. V lost 7 bases to trimming and J lost 5 bases; unmatched junction nucleotides: 8. There are 14 residues in the CDR3. Looked up from germline, CDR1 is LGHDT and CDR2 is YNNKEL (reference sequence). The CDR3 loop reads CASNPLAGEETQYF. The CDR3 region has the DNA TGTGCCAGCAACCCCTTAGCGGGGGAGGAGACCCAGTACTTC.

This clonotype was found many times. At one of its ends the junction is not consistent with the germline gene, which may arise from a read error. The chain couples TRBV5-1 to TRBJ1-2, with a weak D call TRBD1 (5 bases). Germline values: CDR1 SGHRS, CDR2 YFSETQ. The CDR3 has 12 amino acids. The DNA of the CDR3 is TGTGCCAGCAGCCCCGACAGCTATGGCTACACCTTC. It is translated as CASSPDSYGYTF.

The chain recombines TRBV5-6 with TRBJ1-4, with 8 bases that match TRBD1. This CDR3 has 15 residues. The ends lost 2 bases at V and 8 bases at J; junction bases unmatched: 8. Germline CDR1 is SGHDT and CDR2 is YYEEEE. The CDR3 region has the DNA TGTGCCAGCAGCTTTAGGGGACAGGCTTCGGAAAAACTGTTTTTT. Its protein product is CASSFRGQASEKLFF.

The chain couples TRBV7-3 to TRBJ2-2; no clear D. The CDR3 covers 12 residues. Trimming stripped 3 bases from V and 6 bases from J, with 5 bases between. Germline V gene lookup returns CDR1 SGHTA and CDR2 FQGTGA. The CDR3: CASSLPPGELFF. CDR3 coding DNA: TGTGCCAGCAGCTTGCCCCCCGGGGAGCTGTTTTTT.

This clonotype was seen only a few times. The gene calls are TRBV12-3 or TRBV12-4 and TRBJ1-2; D perhaps matches TRBD1 (5 bases). Trimming pared 7 bases from V and 0 bases from J, leaving 12 bases between. The CDR3 spans 14 residues. CDR3 loop: CASKGTDANYGYTF. CDR3 DNA: TGTGCCAGCAAGGGGACCGACGCTAACTATGGCTACACCTTC.

This chain links TRBV21-1 with TRBJ2-7; TRBD1 was called by the table and not checked on the DNA. TRBV21-1 is a listed pseudogene. The CDR3 is 17 residues long. The CDR3 coding sequence is TGTGCCAGCAGCAAAGGGTCCCCGGGACAGGGGGCAGGCGAGCAGTACTTC. This encodes CASSKGSPGQGAGEQYF.

This clonotype has just a few counts. The J gene is TRBJ1-1, the V gene TRBV5-4; 7 bases line up with TRBD1. Trimming took 0 bases from V and 1 from J; bases not matched to a gene: 15. The CDR3 consists of 19 residues. The germline gives CDR1 SGHNT, CDR2 YYREEE (reference sequence). The CDR3 loop is CASSLVGQLKKGANTEAFF. CDR3 nucleotides: TGTGCCAGCAGCTTGGTTGGACAGCTCAAAAAGGGGGCGAACACTGAAGCTTTCTTT.